This TCR beta chain was obtained from a study of vaccination and CD4 T cells after COVID-19. Noted treatment: roughly 10-day PBMC culture with coronavirus spike peptide pools or control peptides (ViraFEST assay). Per germline, CDR1 MNHEY and CDR2 SVGEGT. The CDR3 spans 14 residues. Trimming at V came to 8 bases and at J to 4 bases, leaving 9 bases not matched to a gene. This clonotype has a handful of counts. The antigen remains unidentified. The Oncomine TCR Beta short-read assay generated sequence data from the DNA of cultured CD4+ T cells. From the PCR reads, TCRdb called clonotypes with MiXCR, one entry per CDR3 protein. The data contain under 10,000 distinct CDR3 sequences, around 60% of them seen just once; the ten biggest clones take up about 32%.

What was sequenced was CD4+ T cells from blood, cultured in vitro. The J gene is TRBJ2-7, the V gene TRBV6-2 or TRBV6-3; the match to TRBD1 covers 9 bases. The source is a human donor who had recovered from COVID-19. The CDR3 is CASAKTTGGYEQYF. In nucleotides, the CDR3 is TGTGCCAGCGCTAAGACGACAGGGGGGTACGAGCAGTACTTC.